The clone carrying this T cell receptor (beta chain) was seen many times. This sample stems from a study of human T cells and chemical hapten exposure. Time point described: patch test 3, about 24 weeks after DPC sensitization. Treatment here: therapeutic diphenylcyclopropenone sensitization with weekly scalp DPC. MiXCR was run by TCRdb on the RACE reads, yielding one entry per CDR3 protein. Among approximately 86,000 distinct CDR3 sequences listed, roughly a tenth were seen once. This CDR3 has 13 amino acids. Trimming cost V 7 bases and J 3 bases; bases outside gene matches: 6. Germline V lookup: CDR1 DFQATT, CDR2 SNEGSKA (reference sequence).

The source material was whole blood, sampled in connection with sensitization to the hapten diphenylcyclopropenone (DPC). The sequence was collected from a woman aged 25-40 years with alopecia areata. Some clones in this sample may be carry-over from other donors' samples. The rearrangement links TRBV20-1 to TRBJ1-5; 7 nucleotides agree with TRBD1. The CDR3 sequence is CSVKGASNQPQHF. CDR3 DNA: TGCAGTGTTAAGGGGGCTTCCAATCAGCCCCAGCATTTT.